This T cell receptor beta chain was recorded in a study of T cell responses to AZD1222 COVID-19 vaccine. The CDR3 loop spans 13 amino acids. The V end was cut by 2 bases, the J end by 7 bases, with 12 bases between. Germline V gene sequence: CDR1 MDHEN, CDR2 SYDVKM. This table comes from immunoSEQ multiplex PCR, and its TCRdb copy is limited to in-frame clones, with some not included. The sample carries some 150,000 clones, around 91% recorded once. This sequence was found in an adult in good health. The J gene is TRBJ2-7, the V gene TRBV28; the D gene is possibly TRBD1 (6 bases). The material was peripheral blood, obtained on day 0 of AZD1222 vaccination. The CDR3 nucleotides read TGTGCCAGCAGTTTAGACAGGAGAAGGGAGCAGTACTTC. This encodes CASSLDRRREQYF.